These T cell receptor beta chains were read from a single sample in a study of T cells in Graves' hyperthyroidism and ophthalmopathy. One entry per CDR3 protein, called by TCRdb with MiXCR from the multiplex PCR reads. Among a few hundred thousand distinct CDR3 sequences, 14% were seen once, and the ten largest hold around 13%. The sequenced sample consisted of blood. Every receptor here comes from a woman aged 40 to 55 with Graves' hyperthyroidism. Both conserved end residues are part of each CDR3. A D gene is named only where the DNA matches it firmly. Not every row has a clone size; where given, it reads once, few, many or a size class.

v_gene	d_gene	j_gene	len	abundance	CDR3aa	CDR3nt
TRBV28	NA	TRBJ2-7	13	many	CASSVDSLHEQYF	TGTGCCAGCAGTGTGGACAGTCTCCACGAGCAGTACTTC
TRBV28	TRBD1	TRBJ1-5	17	many	CASSSHQGQGSLQPQHF	TGTGCCAGCAGTTCGCATCAAGGACAGGGTAGTTTGCAGCCCCAGCATTTT
TRBV11-2	NA	TRBJ2-7	15	NA	CASSLTDGERTEQYF	TGTGCCAGCAGCCTCACGGACGGGGAAAGAACCGAGCAGTACTTC
TRBV19	NA	TRBJ2-7	13	NA	CASSIVTGHEQYF	TGTGCCAGTAGTATAGTTACTGGCCACGAGCAGTACTTC
TRBV28	NA	TRBJ2-7	15	many	CASNPGHLASYEQYF	TGTGCCAGCAATCCGGGACATCTAGCGAGCTACGAGCAGTACTTC
TRBV27	TRBD2	TRBJ2-5	12	few	CASSIAGGPVYF	TGTGCCAGCAGTATAGCGGGAGGGCCCGTGTACTTC
TRBV18	NA	TRBJ1-2	12	NA	CASSPGRHGYTF	TGTGCCAGCTCACCAGGCAGACATGGCTACACCTTC
TRBV12-3/TRBV12-4	NA	TRBJ2-2	14	many	CASRGDGDTGELFF	TGTGCCAGCAGGGGGGACGGAGACACCGGGGAGCTGTTTTTT
TRBV2	TRBD1	TRBJ1-5	13	many	CASRDRGNQPQHF	TGTGCCAGCAGGGACAGGGGCAATCAGCCCCAGCATTTT
TRBV6-1	NA	TRBJ2-4	13	NA	CASRRDTRTIQYF	TGTGCCAGCAGGCGGGACACGCGAACAATTCAGTACTTC
TRBV12-3/TRBV12-4	NA	TRBJ2-7	14	many	CASSRRVSSYEQYF	TGTGCCAGCAGTCGCCGGGTCTCCTCCTACGAGCAGTACTTC
TRBV20-1	NA	TRBJ2-1	13	NA	CSAPQTNYNEQFF	TGCAGTGCTCCACAGACTAACTACAATGAGCAGTTCTTC
TRBV11-2	NA	TRBJ1-5	16	NA	CASSLLVSDSNQPQHF	TGTGCCAGCAGCTTACTAGTGTCGGACAGCAATCAGCCCCAGCATTTT
TRBV28	TRBD2	TRBJ2-1	16	many	CASSLISGRDRNEQFF	TGTGCCAGCTCCTTAATTAGCGGGAGGGACCGCAATGAGCAGTTCTTC
TRBV20-1	NA	TRBJ2-7	15	many	CSAEPPLTGTYEQYF	TGCAGTGCCGAACCGCCCTTGACTGGAACCTACGAGCAGTACTTC
TRBV11-3	NA	TRBJ2-3	16	NA	CASSPLDREKPHTQYF	TGTGCCAGCAGCCCCCTGGACAGAGAAAAGCCTCATACGCAGTATTTT
TRBV7-7	TRBD2	TRBJ2-3	15	many	CASSLGAGATDTQYF	TGTGCTAGCAGCTTAGGAGCGGGAGCGACAGATACGCAGTATTTT
TRBV2	TRBD2	TRBJ2-7	16	many	CASSETLAGGPYEQYF	TGTGCCAGCAGTGAAACTCTAGCGGGAGGGCCCTACGAGCAGTACTTC
TRBV7-8	NA	TRBJ2-2	15	many	CASSLVGGGSDALFF	TGTGCCAGCAGCTTAGTAGGGGGAGGATCGGATGCGCTGTTTTTT
TRBV28	NA	TRBJ1-4	16	many	CASSFYRTATNEKLFF	TGTGCCAGCAGTTTTTACCGGACCGCAACTAATGAAAAACTGTTTTTT
TRBV3-1	NA	TRBJ1-4	14	NA	CASSQASVVEKLFF	TGTGCCAGCAGCCAGGCCTCCGTTGTTGAAAAACTGTTTTTT
TRBV20-1	NA	TRBJ2-3	14	few	CSLKGRTSTDTQYF	TGCAGTCTTAAGGGACGAACTAGCACAGATACGCAGTATTTT
TRBV9	NA	TRBJ1-3	16	few	CASSVNGQLSGNTIYF	TGTGCCAGCAGCGTCAACGGACAGCTCTCTGGAAACACCATATATTTT
TRBV11-2	NA	TRBJ1-2	14	many	CASSFGSSIYGYTF	TGTGCCAGCAGCTTCGGATCCAGCATCTATGGCTACACCTTC
TRBV20-1	NA	TRBJ2-3	17	many	CSASPATIRPSTDTQYF	TGCAGTGCCTCCCCGGCGACGATTAGACCTAGCACAGATACGCAGTATTTT
TRBV2	TRBD2	TRBJ2-3	18	many	CASRVQAEVAGDTDTQYF	TGTGCCAGTCGAGTCCAGGCCGAGGTAGCGGGTGACACAGATACGCAGTATTTT
TRBV10-3	TRBD2	TRBJ2-5	15	many	CAISESGRAGGVEYF	TGTGCCATCAGTGAGTCAGGTCGCGCGGGAGGGGTCGAATACTTC
TRBV28	NA	TRBJ2-5	13	many	CASNGGAEETQYF	TGTGCCAGTAATGGAGGGGCAGAGGAGACCCAGTACTTC
TRBV28	NA	TRBJ2-7	13	many	CASSFGGGGEQYF	TGTGCCAGCAGTTTTGGTGGGGGAGGTGAGCAGTACTTC
TRBV7-9	NA	TRBJ2-1	13	many	CASSLASFNEQFF	TGTGCCAGCAGCTTAGCCTCCTTCAATGAGCAGTTCTTC
TRBV30	TRBD1	TRBJ2-5	15	many	CAWTRGSVSGETQYF	TGTGCCTGGACCAGGGGGTCGGTGAGCGGCGAGACCCAGTACTTC
TRBV7-8	TRBD1	TRBJ1-4	14	many	CASSLTGTGEKLFF	TGTGCCAGCAGCCTTACCGGGACAGGGGAAAAACTGTTTTTT
TRBV20-1	NA	TRBJ2-7	13	many	CSVGLATSYEQYF	TGCAGTGTAGGATTGGCGACCTCCTACGAGCAGTACTTC
TRBV29-1	TRBD2	TRBJ2-1	12	NA	CSVTSGSIEQFF	TGCAGCGTGACTAGCGGGAGTATTGAGCAGTTCTTC
TRBV20-1	NA	TRBJ2-3	15	few	CSASGSGPGTDTQYF	TGCAGTGCTAGTGGTTCGGGGCCTGGCACAGATACGCAGTATTTT